The source of this TCR beta chain is a study of T-cell reconstitution after alpha-beta-depleted transplantation in children. The V gene's germline CDR1 is DFQATT and CDR2 SNEGSKA (reference sequence). The CDR3 loop spans 14 amino acids. J was trimmed by 2 bases and V by 0 bases; bases with no gene match: 3. Using unique molecular identifiers, the investigators prepared the TCRbeta library. TCRdb reprocessed the PCR reads via MiXCR and lists one record per CDR3 protein. The sample holds about 580,000 distinct CDR3 sequences, approximately 22% seen once. This clonotype has more than one count but fewer than ten.

The source of this sequence is a boy under two years old who had a stem cell transplant for acute myeloid leukemia, so the T cells may come from the graft donor. J is TRBJ2-5 and V is TRBV20-1, with TRBD2 identical over 7 bases. The material sequenced was PBMCs, mostly from graft donor cells, taken 360 days after TCRalphabeta/CD19-depleted stem cell transplant. CDR3 loop: CSAREGTIQETQYF. DNA for the CDR3: TGCAGTGCTAGAGAGGGGACTATTCAAGAGACCCAGTACTTC.